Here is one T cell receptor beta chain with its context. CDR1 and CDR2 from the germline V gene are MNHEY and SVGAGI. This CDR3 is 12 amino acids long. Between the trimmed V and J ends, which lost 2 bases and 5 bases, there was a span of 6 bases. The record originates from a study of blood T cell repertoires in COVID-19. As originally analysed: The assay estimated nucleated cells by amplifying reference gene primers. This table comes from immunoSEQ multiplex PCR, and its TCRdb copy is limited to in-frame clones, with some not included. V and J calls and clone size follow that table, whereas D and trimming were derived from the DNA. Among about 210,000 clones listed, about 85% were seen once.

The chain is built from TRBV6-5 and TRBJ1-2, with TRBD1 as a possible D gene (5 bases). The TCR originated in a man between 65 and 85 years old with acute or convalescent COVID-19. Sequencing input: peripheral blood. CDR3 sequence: CASSYDRYGYTF. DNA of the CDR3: TGTGCCAGCAGTTACGACAGATATGGCTACACCTTC.